Sequencing of this T cell receptor (beta chain) was carried out in a study of CD8 T cells in ankylosing spondylitis. In its sample, this clonotype was seen many times. Each CDR3 protein gets one entry after TCRdb re-called the 5' RACE reads with MiXCR. Of under 400,000 distinct CDR3 sequences in the sample, 11% were seen once. Trimming took off 5 bases at V and 0 bases at J, with 8 bases between the two ends. The length of the CDR3 is 13 residues. Germline CDR1 is SGHRS and CDR2 is YFSETQ. What was sequenced was blood, either unsorted or a sorted T cell fraction (not recorded which). The TCR originated in a female donor with ankylosing spondylitis or in good health (not recorded which). This chain connects TRBV5-1 to TRBJ1-1, with D possibly matching TRBD1 (5 bases). The CDR3 sequence is CASSRDLNTEAFF. The CDR3 DNA sequence: TGCGCCAGCAGTCGGGACCTGAACACTGAAGCTTTCTTT.